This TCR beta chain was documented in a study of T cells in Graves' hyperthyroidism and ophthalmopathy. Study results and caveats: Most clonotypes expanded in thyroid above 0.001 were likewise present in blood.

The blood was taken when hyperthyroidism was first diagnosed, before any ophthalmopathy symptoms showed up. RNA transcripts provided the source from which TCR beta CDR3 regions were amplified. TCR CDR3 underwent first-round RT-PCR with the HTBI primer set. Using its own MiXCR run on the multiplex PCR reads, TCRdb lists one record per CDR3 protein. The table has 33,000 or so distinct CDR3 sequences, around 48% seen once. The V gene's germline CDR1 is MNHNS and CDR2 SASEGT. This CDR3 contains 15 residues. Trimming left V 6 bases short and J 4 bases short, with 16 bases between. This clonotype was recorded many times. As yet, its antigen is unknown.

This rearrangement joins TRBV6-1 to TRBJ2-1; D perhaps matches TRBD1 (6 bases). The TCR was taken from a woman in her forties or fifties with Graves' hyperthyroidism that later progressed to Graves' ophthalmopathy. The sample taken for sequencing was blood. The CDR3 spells CASRDLGQIYNEQFF. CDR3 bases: TGTGCCAGCAGGGACCTGGGACAAATATACAATGAGCAGTTCTTC.